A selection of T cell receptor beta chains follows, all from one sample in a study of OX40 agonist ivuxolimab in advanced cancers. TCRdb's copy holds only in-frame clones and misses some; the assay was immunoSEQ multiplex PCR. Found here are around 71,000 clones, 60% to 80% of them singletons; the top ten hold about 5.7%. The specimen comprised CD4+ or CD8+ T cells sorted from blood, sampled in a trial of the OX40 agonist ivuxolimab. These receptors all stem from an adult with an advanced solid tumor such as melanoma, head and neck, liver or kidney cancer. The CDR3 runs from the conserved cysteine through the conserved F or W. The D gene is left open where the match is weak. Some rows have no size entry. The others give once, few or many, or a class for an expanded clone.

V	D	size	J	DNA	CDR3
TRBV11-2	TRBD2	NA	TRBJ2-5	TGTGCCAGCAGTTACCTCGGGGGGGCTTCGGTGACCCAGTACTTC	CASSYLGGASVTQYF
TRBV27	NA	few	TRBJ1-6	TGTGCCAGCAGTTCGGGAAATGCGGGTTCACCCCTCCACTTT	CASSSGNAGSPLHF
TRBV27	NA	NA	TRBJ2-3	TGTGCCAGCAGTTCCCTGACCCAACCCGGCCAAGATACGCAGTATTTT	CASSSLTQPGQDTQYF
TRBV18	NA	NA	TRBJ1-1	TGTGCCAGCTCACCTGGACAACTGAACACTGAAGCTTTCTTT	CASSPGQLNTEAFF
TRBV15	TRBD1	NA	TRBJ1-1	TGTGCCACCAGCCTAGGACAGGACATGAACACTGAAGCTTTCTTT	CATSLGQDMNTEAFF
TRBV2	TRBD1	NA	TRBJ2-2	TGTGCCAGCAGGGGGACAGGGTTCGGGGAGCTGTTTTTT	CASRGTGFGELFF
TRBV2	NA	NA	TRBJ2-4	TGTGCCAGCAGTGCGGGGACCAAAAACATTCAGTACTTC	CASSAGTKNIQYF
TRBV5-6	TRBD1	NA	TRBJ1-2	TGTGCCAGCAGCCCGGGAACTGACAGGGGGGGTGGCTACACCTTC	CASSPGTDRGGGYTF
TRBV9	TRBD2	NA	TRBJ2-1	TGTGCCAGCAGCGTAGGTTCTACGAGCGGGAGGGTTAATGAGCAGTTCTTC	CASSVGSTSGRVNEQFF
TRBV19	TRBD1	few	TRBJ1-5	TGTGCCAGTACCGGAGGACAGGGCGGGGGCAATCAGCCCCAGCATTTT	CASTGGQGGGNQPQHF
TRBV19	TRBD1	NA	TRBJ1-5	TGTGCCAGTAGGGGACAGGAGGGCTATCAGCCCCAGCATTTT	CASRGQEGYQPQHF
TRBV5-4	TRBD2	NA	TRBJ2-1	TGTGCCAGCAGCTTGGAGACGGGGGGGAATGAGCAGTTCTTC	CASSLETGGNEQFF
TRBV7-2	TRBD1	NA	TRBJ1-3	TGTGCCAGCAGCCAGGGACAGGGTAGGAACACCATATATTTT	CASSQGQGRNTIYF
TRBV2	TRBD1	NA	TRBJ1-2	TGTGCCAGCAGTGGCCCAGGGGGGACTGGCTACACCTTC	CASSGPGGTGYTF
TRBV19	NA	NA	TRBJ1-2	TGTGCCAGTAGTAGAGCCAGGGGTGGGGGCTACACCTTC	CASSRARGGGYTF
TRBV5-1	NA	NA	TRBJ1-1	TGCGCCAGCAGCTTGCTGCAGGGGAAAAGGGCTGAAGCTTTCTTT	CASSLLQGKRAEAFF
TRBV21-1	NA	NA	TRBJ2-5	TGTGCCAGCAACTCTAAAGAAGAGACCCAGTACTTC	CASNSKEETQYF
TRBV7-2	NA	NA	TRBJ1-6	TGTGCCAGCAGCTTAGCAAGCGCTCAAAATTCACCCCTCCACTTT	CASSLASAQNSPLHF
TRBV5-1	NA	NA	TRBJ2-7	TGCGCCAGCAGCGTCCCGGGGGGCGCGATTTACGAGCAGTACTTC	CASSVPGGAIYEQYF
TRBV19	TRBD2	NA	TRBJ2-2	TGTGCCAGTAGTAATTCTCGCGGGGGGAACACCGGGGAGCTGTTTTTT	CASSNSRGGNTGELFF
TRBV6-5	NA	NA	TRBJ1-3	TGTGCCAGCAGTCGGAGGGGAAACACCATATATTTT	CASSRRGNTIYF
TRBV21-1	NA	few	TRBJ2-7	TGTGCCAGCAGCAAAATGCGGGAGTGCGAGCAGTACTTC	CASSKMRECEQYF
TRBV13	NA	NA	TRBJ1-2	TGTGCCAGCAGCCTGGGGGGGCCCCTTAACTATGGCTACACCTTC	CASSLGGPLNYGYTF
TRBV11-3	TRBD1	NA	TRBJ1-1	TGTGCCAGCAGCTTAGACAGGGGGCACACTGAAGCTTTCTTT	CASSLDRGHTEAFF
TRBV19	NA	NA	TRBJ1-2	TGTGCCAGTCGCGACAGAGGCTTCAGTTATGGCTACACCTTC	CASRDRGFSYGYTF
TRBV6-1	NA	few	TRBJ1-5	TGTGCCCACACGGGGAATAGCAATCAGCCCCAGCATTTT	CAHTGNSNQPQHF
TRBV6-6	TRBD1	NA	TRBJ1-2	TGTGCCAGCAAGACAGGGGGGAACTATGGCTACACCTTC	CASKTGGNYGYTF
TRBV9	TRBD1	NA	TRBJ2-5	TGTGCCAGCAGCGTCCGGGACAGACAAGAGACCCAGTACTTC	CASSVRDRQETQYF
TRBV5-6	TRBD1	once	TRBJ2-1	TGTGCCAGCAGCATTACGACAGGGAGCTCCTACAATGAGCAGTTCTTC	CASSITTGSSYNEQFF
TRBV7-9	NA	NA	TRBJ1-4	TGTGCCAGCAGCCGGATGGGGGCAGGACTTAATGAAAAACTGTTTTTT	CASSRMGAGLNEKLFF
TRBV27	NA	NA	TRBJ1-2	TGTGCCAGCAGTTCCGGCAGGGGCTATGGCTACACCTTC	CASSSGRGYGYTF
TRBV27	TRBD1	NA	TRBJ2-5	TGTGCCAGCAGGGACAGGGGGCGAGAGACCCAGTACTTC	CASRDRGRETQYF
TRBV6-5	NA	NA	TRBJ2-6	TGTGCCAGCCTCGGTGGCCCCTCTGGGGCCAACGTCCTGACTTTC	CASLGGPSGANVLTF
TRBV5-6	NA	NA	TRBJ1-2	TGTGCCAGCTCACGAGGGGCGGTCTATGGCTACACCTTC	CASSRGAVYGYTF
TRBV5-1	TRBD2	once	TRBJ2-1	TGCGCCAGCAGCTCAGGACTAGCTGGGGCCAACGAGCAGTTCTTC	CASSSGLAGANEQFF
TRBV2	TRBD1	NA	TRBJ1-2	TGTGCCAGCAGCCGGGACAGGCAAAACTATGGCTACACCTTC	CASSRDRQNYGYTF
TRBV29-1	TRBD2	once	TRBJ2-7	TGCAGCGTTAACGGACTAGCGGGAATCTACGAGCAGTACTTC	CSVNGLAGIYEQYF
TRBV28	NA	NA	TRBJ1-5	TGTGCCAGCAGCCCCTCAGGGAGGGATAGCAATCAGCCCCAGCATTTT	CASSPSGRDSNQPQHF
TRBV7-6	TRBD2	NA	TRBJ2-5	TGTGCCAGCAGCCGGAACAGCGGGGGGCCCCAAGAGACCCAGTACTTC	CASSRNSGGPQETQYF
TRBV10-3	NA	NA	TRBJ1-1	TGTGCCATCAGTGGGGGGAACACTGAAGCTTTCTTT	CAISGGNTEAFF